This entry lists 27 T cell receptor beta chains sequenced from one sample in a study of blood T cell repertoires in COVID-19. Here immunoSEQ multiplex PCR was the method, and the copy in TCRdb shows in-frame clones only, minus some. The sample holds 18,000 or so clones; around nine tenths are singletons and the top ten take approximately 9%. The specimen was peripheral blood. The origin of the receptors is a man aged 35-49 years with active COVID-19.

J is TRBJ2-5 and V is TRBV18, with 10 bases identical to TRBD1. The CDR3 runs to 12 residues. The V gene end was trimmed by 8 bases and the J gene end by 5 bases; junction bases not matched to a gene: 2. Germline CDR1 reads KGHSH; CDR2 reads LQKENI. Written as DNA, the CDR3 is TGTGCCAGCAAGGACAGGGGGGAGACCCAGTACTTC. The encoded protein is CASKDRGETQYF. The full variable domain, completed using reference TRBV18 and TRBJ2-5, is NAGVMQNPRHLVRRRGQEARLRCSPMKGHSHVYWYRQLPEEGLKFMVYLQKENIIDESGMPKERFSAEFPKEGPSILRIQQVVRGDSAAYFCASKDRGETQYFGPGTRLLVL.

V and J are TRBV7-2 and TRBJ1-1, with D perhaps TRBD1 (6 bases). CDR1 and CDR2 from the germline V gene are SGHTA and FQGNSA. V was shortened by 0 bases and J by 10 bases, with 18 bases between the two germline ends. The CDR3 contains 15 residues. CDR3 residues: CASSLAGTTAPTAFF. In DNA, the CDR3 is TGTGCCAGCAGCTTAGCCGGGACAACCGCCCCCACAGCTTTCTTT. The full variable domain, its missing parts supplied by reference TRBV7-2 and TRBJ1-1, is GAGVSQSPSNKVTEKGKDVELRCDPISGHTALYWYRQSLGQGLEFLIYFQGNSAPDKSGLPSDRFSAERTGGSVSTLTIQRTQQEDSAVYLCASSLAGTTAPTAFFGQGTRLTVV.

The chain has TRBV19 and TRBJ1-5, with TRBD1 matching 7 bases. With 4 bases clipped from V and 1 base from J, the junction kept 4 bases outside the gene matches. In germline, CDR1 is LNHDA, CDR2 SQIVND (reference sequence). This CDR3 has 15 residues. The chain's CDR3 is CASSKYRGSNQPQHF. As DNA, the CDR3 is TGTGCCAGTAGTAAATACAGGGGAAGCAATCAGCCCCAGCATTTT.

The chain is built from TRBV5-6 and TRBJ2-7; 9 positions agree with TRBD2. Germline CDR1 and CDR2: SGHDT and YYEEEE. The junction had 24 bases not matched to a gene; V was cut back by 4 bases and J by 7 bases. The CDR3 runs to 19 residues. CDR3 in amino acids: CASSRYAIFRLAVLGEQYF. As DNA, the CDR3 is TGTGCCAGCAGCCGATACGCAATTTTTAGACTAGCGGTTCTTGGGGAGCAGTACTTC.

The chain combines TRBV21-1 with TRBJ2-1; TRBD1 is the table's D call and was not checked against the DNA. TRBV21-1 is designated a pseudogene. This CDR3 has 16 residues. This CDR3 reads CASSTRQDPPYNEQFF. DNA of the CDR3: TGTGCCAGCAGCACCAGACAGGATCCACCGTACAATGAGCAGTTCTTC.

The chain's CDR3 is CAAKRDSTDTQYF. The CDR3 DNA follows: TGTGCCGCTAAGCGGGACAGCACAGATACGCAGTATTTT. The chain carries TRBV6-5 and TRBJ2-3, with TRBD2 identical over 7 bases. Germline assignment: CDR1 MNHEY and CDR2 SVGAGI. Germline trimming cut 11 bases from V and 0 bases from J; bases unmatched to any gene: 5. This CDR3 is built from 13 residues.

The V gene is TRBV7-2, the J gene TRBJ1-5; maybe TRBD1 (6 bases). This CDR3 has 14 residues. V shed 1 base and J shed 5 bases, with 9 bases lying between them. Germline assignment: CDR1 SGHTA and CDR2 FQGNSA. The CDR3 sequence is CASSLEGGYQPQHF. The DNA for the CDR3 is TGTGCCAGCAGCTTAGAGGGGGGGTATCAGCCCCAGCATTTT.

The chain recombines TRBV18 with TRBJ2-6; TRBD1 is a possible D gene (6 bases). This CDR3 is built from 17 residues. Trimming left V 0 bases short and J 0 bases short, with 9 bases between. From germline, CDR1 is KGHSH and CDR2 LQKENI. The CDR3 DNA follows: TGTGCCAGCTCACCACCGACAGGTACCTCTGGGGCCAACGTCCTGACTTTC. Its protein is CASSPPTGTSGANVLTF.

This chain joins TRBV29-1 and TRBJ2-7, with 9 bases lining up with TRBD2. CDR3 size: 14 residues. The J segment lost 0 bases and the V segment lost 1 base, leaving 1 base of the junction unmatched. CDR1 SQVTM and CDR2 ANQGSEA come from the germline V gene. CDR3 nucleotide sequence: TGCAGCGTTGAAGGACTAGCGGACTCCTACGAGCAGTACTTC. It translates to CSVEGLADSYEQYF.

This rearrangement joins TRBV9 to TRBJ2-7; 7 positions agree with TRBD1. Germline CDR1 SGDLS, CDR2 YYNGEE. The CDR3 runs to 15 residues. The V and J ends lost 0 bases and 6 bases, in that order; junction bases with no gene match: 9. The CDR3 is CASSVEGGAASEQYF. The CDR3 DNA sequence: TGTGCCAGCAGCGTAGAAGGGGGCGCAGCGTCCGAGCAGTACTTC. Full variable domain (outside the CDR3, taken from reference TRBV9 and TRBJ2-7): DSGVTQTPKHLITATGQRVTLRCSPRSGDLSVYWYQQSLDQGLQFLIQYYNGEERAKGNILERFSAQQFPDLHSELNLSSLELGDSALYFCASSVEGGAASEQYFGPGTRLTVT.

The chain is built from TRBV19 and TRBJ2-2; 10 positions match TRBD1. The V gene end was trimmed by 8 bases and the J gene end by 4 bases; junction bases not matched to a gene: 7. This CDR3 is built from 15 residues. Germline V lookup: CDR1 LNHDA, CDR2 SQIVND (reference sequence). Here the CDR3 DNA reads TGTGCCAGTGGGGACAGGGGTGGGAGCACCGGGGAGCTGTTTTTT. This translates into CASGDRGGSTGELFF.

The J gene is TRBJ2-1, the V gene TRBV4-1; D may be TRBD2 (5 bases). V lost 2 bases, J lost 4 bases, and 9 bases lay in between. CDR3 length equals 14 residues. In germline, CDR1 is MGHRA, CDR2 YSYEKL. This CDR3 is CASSQNSVYNEQFF. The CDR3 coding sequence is TGCGCCAGCAGCCAAAATAGCGTTTACAATGAGCAGTTCTTC.

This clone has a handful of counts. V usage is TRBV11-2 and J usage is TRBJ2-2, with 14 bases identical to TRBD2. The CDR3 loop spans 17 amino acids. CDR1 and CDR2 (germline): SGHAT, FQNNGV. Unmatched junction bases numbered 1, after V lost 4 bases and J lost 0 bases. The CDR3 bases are TGTGCCAGCAGCTCGACTAGCGGGAGGGCGAACACCGGGGAGCTGTTTTTT. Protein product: CASSSTSGRANTGELFF.

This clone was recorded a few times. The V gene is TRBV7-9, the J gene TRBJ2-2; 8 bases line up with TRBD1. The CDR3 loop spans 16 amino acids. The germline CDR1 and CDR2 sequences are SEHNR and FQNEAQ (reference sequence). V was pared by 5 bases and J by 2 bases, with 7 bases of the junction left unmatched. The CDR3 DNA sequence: TGTGCCAGCAGCCAGCGGACAGGGACCAACACCGGGGAGCTGTTTTTT. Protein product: CASSQRTGTNTGELFF.

In nucleotides, the CDR3 is TGTGCCAGCAGCTTAGTACTAGGGACCTACGAGCAGTACTTC. This translates into CASSLVLGTYEQYF. This chain uses TRBV7-9 with TRBJ2-7; tentatively, D is TRBD2 (5 bases). This CDR3 is built from 14 residues. Germline V gives CDR1 SEHNR, CDR2 FQNEAQ (reference sequence). The germline V and J ends were trimmed by 1 base and 2 bases, with 9 bases remaining between them.

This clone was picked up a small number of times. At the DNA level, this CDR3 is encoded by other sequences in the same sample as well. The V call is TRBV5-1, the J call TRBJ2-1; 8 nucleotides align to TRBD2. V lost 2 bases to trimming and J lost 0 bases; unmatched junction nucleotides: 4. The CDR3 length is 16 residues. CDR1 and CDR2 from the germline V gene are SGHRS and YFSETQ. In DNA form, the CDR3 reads TGCGCCAGCAGCTTCGAGCGGGAGAGCTCCTACAATGAGCAGTTCTTC. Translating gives CASSFERESSYNEQFF.

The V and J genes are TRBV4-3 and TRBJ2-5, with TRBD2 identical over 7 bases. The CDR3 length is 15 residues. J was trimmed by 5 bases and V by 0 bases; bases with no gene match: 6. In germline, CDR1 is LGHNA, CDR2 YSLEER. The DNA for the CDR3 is TGCGCCAGCAGCCAAGAAAAGCGGGATGGTGAGACCCAGTACTTC. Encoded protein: CASSQEKRDGETQYF.

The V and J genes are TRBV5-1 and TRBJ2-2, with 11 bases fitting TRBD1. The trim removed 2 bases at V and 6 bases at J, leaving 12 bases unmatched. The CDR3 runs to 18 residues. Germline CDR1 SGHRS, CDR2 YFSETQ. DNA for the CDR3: TGCGCCAGCAGCTTATTCCGGGACAGGGGGTTTTCCCCCGGGGAGCTGTTTTTT. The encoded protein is CASSLFRDRGFSPGELFF.

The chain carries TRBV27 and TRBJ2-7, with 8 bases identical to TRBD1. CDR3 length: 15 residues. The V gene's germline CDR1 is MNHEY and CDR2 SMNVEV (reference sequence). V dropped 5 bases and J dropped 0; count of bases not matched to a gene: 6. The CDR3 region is CASSMQGAASYEQYF. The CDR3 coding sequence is TGTGCCAGCAGTATGCAGGGGGCTGCCTCCTACGAGCAGTACTTC.

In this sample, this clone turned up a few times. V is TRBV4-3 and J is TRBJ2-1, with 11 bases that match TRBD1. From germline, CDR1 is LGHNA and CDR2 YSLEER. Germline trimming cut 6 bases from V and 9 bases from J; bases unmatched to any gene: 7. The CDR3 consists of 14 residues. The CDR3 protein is CASRAGQGVGEQFF. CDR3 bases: TGCGCCAGCAGAGCGGGACAGGGGGTCGGTGAGCAGTTCTTC.

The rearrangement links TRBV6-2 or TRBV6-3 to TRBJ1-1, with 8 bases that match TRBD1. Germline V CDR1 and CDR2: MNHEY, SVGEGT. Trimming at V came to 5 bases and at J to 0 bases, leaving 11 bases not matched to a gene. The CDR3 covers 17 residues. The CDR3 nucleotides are TGTGCCAGCAGTACCGACAGGGGACCCTCCATGAACACTGAAGCTTTCTTT. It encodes CASSTDRGPSMNTEAFF.

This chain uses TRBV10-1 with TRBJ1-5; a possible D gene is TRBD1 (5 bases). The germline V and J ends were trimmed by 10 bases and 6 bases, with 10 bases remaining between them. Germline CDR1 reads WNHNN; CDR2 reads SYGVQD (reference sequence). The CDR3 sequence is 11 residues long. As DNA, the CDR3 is TGCGCCATCTGGGGGGGTCAGCCCCAGCATTTT. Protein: CAIWGGQPQHF.

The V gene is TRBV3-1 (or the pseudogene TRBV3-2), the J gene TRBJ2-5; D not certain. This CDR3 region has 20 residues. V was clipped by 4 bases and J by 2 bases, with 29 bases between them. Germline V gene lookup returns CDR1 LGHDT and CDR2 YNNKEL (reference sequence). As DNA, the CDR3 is TGTGCCAGCAGCCCACCCCTTGCGGATAGCTCCCGAAAAATACAAGAGACCCAGTACTTC. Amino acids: CASSPPLADSSRKIQETQYF.

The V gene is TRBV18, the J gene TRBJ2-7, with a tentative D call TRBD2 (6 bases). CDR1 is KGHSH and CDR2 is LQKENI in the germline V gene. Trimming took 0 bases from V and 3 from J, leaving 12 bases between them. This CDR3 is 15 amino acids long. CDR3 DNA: TGTGCCAGCTCACCACCTCTTAGCGGTGTCTACGAGCAGTACTTC. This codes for CASSPPLSGVYEQYF.

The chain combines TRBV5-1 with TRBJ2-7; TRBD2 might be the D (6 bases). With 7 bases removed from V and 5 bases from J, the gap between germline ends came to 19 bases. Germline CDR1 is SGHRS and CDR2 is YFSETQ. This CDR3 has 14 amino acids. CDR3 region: CASGEIGSLDEQYF. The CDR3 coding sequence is TGCGCCAGCGGCGAGATCGGGAGCTTGGACGAGCAGTACTTC. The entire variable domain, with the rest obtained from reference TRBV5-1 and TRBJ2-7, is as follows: KAGVTQTPRYLIKTRGQQVTLSCSPISGHRSVSWYQQTPGQGLQFLFEYFSETQRNKGNFPGRFSGRQFSNSRSEMNVSTLELGDSALYLCASGEIGSLDEQYFGPGTRLTVT.

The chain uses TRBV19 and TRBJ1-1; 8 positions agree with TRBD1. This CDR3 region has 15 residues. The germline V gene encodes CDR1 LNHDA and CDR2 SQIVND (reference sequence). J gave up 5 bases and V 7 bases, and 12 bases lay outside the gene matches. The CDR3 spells CASTPGGLRGTEAFF. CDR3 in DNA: TGTGCCAGTACCCCAGGGGGCCTCCGGGGGACTGAAGCTTTCTTT.

CDR3 DNA: TGTGCCAGCAGCGTAGATGAAGGGAGCGGCTACACCTTC. Translation: CASSVDEGSGYTF. The chain links TRBV9 to TRBJ1-2; D is ambiguous. V was pared by 0 bases and J by 8 bases, with 11 bases between. This CDR3 contains 13 residues. Germline CDR1 reads SGDLS; CDR2 reads YYNGEE.